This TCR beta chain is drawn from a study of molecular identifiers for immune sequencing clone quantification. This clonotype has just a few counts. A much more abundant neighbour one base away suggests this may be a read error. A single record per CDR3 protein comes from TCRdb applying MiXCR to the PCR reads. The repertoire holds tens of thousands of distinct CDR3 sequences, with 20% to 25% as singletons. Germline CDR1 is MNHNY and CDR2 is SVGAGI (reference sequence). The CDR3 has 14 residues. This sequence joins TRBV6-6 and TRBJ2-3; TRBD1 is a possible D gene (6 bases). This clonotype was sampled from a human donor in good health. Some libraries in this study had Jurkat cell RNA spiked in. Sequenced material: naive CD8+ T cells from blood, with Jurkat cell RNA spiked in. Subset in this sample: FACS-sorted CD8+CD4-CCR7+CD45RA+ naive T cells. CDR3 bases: TGTGCCTGCAGTTACGTCAGGGGAGCAGATACGCAGTATTTT. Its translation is CACSYVRGADTQYF.